The 3 T cell receptor beta chains in this list originate from one sample, sequenced in a study of blood T cell repertoires in COVID-19 (dated by TCRdb to about 2020). Libraries were prepared through the immunoSEQ multiplex PCR assay. TCRdb obtained this table from immuneACCESS and retained in-frame rearrangements with V and J assigned. These tables miss some clones; where compared with another copy, unresolved V genes account for less than half of the shortfall, and the remainder is unexplained. The sample table lists fewer than 400,000 clones, around nine tenths of them with a count of one. The ten largest clones capture 5% to 6% of the sample. The sample was PBMCs or T cells enriched from blood (not recorded which). These receptors all stem from a man younger than 45 who had recovered from COVID-19.

The V gene is TRBV25-1, the J gene TRBJ1-2; a weak D match, TRBD1 (5 bases). V lost 2 bases and J 8 bases, leaving 6 bases between the germline ends. The CDR3 has 11 residues. Looked up from germline, CDR1 is MGHDK and CDR2 is SYGVNS. The CDR3 sequence is CASSEGGGYTF. In DNA form, the CDR3 reads TGTGCCAGCAGTGAAGGGGGGGGCTACACCTTC.

This chain uses TRBV9 with TRBJ1-2; TRBD1 is a possible D gene (6 bases). Between the trimmed V and J ends, which lost 0 bases and 0 bases, there was a span of 9 bases. Germline CDR1 SGDLS, CDR2 YYNGEE. The CDR3 spans 15 residues. The CDR3 region has the DNA TGTGCCAGCAGCGTAGCCGGGACACCTAACTATGGCTACACCTTC. This codes for CASSVAGTPNYGYTF.

The CDR3: CASSTGTANSPLHF. For the CDR3, the DNA is TGTGCCAGCAGCACCGGGACAGCTAATTCACCCCTCCACTTT. This chain joins TRBV6-5 and TRBJ1-6; 7 positions match TRBD1. This CDR3 has 14 amino acids. V dropped 6 bases and J dropped 6; count of bases not matched to a gene: 5. Germline V lookup: CDR1 MNHEY, CDR2 SVGAGI.